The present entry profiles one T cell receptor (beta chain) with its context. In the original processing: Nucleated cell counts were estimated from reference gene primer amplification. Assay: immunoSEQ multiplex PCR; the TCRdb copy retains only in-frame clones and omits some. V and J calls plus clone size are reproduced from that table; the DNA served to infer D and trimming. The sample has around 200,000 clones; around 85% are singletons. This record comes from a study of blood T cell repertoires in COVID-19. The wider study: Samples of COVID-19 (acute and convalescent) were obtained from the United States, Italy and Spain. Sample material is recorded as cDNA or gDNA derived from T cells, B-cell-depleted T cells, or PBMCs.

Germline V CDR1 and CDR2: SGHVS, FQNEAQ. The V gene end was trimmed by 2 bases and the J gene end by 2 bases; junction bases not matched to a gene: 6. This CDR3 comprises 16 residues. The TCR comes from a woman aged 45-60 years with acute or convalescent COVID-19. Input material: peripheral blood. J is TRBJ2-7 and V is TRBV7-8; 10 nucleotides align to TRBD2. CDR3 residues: CASSLFGLADPYEQYF. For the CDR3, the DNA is TGTGCCAGCAGCTTATTCGGACTAGCGGACCCCTACGAGCAGTACTTC.